This T cell receptor beta chain was captured in a study of T cell repertoires in cytomegalovirus infection. The table lists this clonotype with a few counts. Its specificity is not known. TCRdb re-derived calls from the reads in MiXCR, one entry per CDR3 protein. This sample has some 62,000 distinct CDR3 sequences, with around 20% found just once. V lost 3 bases, J lost 6 bases, and 9 bases lay in between. Per the germline V gene, CDR1 is MDHEN and CDR2 is SYDVKM. The CDR3 sequence is 12 residues long. V usage is TRBV28 and J usage is TRBJ2-7; tentative D call: TRBD2 (5 bases). The TCR originated in a human donor in good health (CMV status not recorded). Some clones in this sample may be carry-over from other donors' samples. The specimen was CD8+ T cells from cultured PBMCs, collected from culture after CMV antigen stimulation. This CDR3 reads CASSFRGLEQYF. CDR3 sequence (DNA): TGTGCCAGCAGTTTTAGAGGGCTCGAGCAGTACTTC.